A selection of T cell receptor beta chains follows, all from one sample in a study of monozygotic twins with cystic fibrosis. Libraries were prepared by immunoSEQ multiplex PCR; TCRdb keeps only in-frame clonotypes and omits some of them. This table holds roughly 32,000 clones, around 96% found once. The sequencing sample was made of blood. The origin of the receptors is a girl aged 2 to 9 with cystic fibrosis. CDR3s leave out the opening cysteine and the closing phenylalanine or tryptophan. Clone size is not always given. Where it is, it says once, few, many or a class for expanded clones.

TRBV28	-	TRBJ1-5	ASRLAGTNQPQH
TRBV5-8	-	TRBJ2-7	ASTPGRLLYEQY
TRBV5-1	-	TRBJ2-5	ASSTGRAGETQY
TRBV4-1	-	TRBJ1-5	ASSQGQGDQPQH
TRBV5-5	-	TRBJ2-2	ASSFGPTGELF
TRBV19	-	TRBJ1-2	ASSINGGGGFDGYT
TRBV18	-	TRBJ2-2	ASSPMRETGELF
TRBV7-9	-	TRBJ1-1	ASSLDSRITEAF
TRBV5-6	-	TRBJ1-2	ASSPPSGQGSYGYT
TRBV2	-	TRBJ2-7	ASTEGTGSYEQY
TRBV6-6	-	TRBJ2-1	ASSWLSSTSYNEQF
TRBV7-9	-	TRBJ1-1	ASSLGSGPTGAF
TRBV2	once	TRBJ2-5	ATPRKGGRETQY
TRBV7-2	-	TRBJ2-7	ASSLTGGRGDEQY
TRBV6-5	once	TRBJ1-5	ASSLLPGAQH
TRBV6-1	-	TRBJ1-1	ASKPSQTEAF
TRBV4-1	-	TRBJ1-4	ASSQTGRWEKLF
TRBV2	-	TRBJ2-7	ASSETDSQY
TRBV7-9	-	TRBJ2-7	ASSLGDSYEQY
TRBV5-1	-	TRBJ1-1	ASSLATMGNTEAF
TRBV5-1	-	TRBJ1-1	ASSGTPGAKTEAF
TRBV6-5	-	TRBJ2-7	AIRGATGSVDEQY
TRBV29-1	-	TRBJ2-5	SVESTGDQETQY
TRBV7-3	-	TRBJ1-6	ASSLMGPNNSPLH
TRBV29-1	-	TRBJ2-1	SGSGRYNNEQF
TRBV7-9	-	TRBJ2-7	ASSLGAGGPYEQY
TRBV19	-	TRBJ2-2	ASSPPGQGSTGELF
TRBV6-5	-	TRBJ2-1	ASSHGLAGNNEQF
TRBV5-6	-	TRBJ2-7	ASSPLGGGSYEQY
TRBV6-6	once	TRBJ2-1	ASRPGRHEQF
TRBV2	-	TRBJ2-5	ASRSSGRAPETQY
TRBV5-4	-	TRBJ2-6	ASSPDRGSSGANVLT
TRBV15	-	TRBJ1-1	ATSRDFEPITGEAF
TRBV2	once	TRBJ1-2	ASRAGTGTNYGYT
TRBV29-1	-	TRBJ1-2	SVAGTGDSGGYT
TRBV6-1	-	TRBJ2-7	ASSESQDRVYEQY
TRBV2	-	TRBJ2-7	ASRGDRNSYEQY
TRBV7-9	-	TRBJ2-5	ASTLGSDLETQY
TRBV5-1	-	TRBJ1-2	ASRADSNYGYT
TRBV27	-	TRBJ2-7	ASSFLFKGEQY
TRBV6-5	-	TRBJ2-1	ASSLAFEGEQF
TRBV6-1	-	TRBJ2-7	ASSLGQLSPYEQY
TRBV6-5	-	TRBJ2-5	ASSYETGTKRAQY
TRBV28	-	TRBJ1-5	ASSLPGGRQPQH
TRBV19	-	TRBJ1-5	ASSPPEKGLAQPQH
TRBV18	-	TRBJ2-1	ASSPLRLAGGGEQF
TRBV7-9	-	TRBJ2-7	ASSTTGTGGYEQY
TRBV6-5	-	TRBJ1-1	ASSYSSGYTEAF
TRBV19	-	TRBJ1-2	ASSTAIQGYGYT
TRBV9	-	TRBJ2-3	ASSVASDSFTDTQY
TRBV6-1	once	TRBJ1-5	ASSEGLVRWSNQPQH
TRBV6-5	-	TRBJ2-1	ASWLAGGGEQF
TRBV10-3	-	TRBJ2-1	AISRDRTYNEQF
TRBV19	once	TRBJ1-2	ASSDRGRRDGYT
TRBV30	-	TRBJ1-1	AWQHRGSAEAF
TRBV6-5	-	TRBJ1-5	ASSRDRNQPQH